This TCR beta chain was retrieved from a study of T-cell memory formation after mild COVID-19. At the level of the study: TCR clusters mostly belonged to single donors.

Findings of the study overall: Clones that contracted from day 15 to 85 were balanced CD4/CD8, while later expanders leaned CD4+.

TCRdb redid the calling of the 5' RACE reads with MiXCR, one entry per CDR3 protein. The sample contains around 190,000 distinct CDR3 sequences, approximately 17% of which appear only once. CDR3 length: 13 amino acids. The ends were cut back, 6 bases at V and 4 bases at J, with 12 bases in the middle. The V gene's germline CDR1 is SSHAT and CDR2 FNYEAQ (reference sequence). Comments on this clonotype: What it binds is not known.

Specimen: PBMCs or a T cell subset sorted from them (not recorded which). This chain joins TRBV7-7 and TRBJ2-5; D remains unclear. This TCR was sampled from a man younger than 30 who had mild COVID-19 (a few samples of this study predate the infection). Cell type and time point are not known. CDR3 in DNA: TGTGCCAGCAGTCCAAACCCGGGAGAGACCCAGTACTTC. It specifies CASSPNPGETQYF.